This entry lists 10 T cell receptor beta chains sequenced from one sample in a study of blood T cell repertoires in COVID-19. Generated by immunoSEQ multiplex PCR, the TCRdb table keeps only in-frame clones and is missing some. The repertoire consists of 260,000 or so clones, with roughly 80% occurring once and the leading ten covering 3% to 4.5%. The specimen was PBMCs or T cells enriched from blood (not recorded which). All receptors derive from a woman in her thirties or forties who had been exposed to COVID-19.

The CDR3 spells CASRGANQPQHF. CDR3 nucleotide sequence: TGTGCCAGCAGGGGGGCCAATCAGCCCCAGCATTTT. This rearrangement joins TRBV27 to TRBJ1-5, with D maybe TRBD1 (6 bases). CDR3 length equals 12 residues. The germline CDR1 and CDR2 sequences are MNHEY and SMNVEV (reference sequence). V was cut by 6 bases and J by 3 bases, with 6 bases left in between.

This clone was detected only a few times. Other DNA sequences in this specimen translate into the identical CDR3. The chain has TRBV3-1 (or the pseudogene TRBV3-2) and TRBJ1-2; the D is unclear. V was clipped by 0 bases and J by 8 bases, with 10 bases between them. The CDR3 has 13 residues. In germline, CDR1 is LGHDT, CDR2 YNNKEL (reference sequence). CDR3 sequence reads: CASSQDPRYGYTF. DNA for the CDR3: TGTGCCAGCAGCCAAGATCCGAGGTACGGCTACACCTTC.

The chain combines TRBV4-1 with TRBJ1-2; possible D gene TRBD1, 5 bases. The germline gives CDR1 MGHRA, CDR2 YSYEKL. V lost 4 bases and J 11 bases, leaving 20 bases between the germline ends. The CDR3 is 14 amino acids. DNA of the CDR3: TGCGCCAGCAGCCCCCTCTGGAGGGGTCCGTGGTACACCTTC. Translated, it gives CASSPLWRGPWYTF.

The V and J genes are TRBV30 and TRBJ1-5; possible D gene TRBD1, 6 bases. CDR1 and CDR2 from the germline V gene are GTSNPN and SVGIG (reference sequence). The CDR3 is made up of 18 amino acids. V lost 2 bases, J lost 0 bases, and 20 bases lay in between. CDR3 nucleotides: TGTGCCTGGAGTATTTCGCATCTGAGGGGGTATAGCAATCAGCCCCAGCATTTT. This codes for CAWSISHLRGYSNQPQHF.

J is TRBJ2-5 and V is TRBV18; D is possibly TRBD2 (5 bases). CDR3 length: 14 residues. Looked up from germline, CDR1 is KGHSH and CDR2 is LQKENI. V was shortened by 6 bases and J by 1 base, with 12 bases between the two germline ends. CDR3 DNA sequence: TGTGCCAGCTCGCGCTCGGGGTCCCAAGAGACCCAGTACTTC. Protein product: CASSRSGSQETQYF.

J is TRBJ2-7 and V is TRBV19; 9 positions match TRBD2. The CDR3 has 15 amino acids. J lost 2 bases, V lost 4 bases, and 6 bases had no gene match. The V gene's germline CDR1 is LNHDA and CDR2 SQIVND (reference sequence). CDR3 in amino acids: CASSTRLADAYEQYF. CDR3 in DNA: TGTGCCAGTAGTACCAGACTAGCGGATGCCTACGAGCAGTACTTC.

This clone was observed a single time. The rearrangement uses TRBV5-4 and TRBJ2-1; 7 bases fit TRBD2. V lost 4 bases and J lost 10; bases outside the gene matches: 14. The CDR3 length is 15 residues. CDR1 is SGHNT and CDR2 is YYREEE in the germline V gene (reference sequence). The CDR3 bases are TGTGCCAGCAGCCCGTTCGCGGGAGAGCTCGGAGAGCAGTTCTTC. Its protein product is CASSPFAGELGEQFF.

The CDR3: CASSLRGYPYEQYF. Here the CDR3 DNA reads TGTGCCAGCAGCTTAAGAGGGTATCCCTACGAGCAGTACTTC. The chain joins TRBV7-9 to TRBJ2-7, with a possible D match to TRBD2 (5 bases). Germline V CDR1 and CDR2: SEHNR, FQNEAQ (reference sequence). This CDR3 region has 14 residues. The ends were cut back, 2 bases at V and 2 bases at J, with 10 bases in the middle.

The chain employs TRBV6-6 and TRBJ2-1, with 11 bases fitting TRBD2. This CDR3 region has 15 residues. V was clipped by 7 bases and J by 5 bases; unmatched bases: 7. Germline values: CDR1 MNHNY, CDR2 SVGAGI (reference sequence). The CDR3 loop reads CASTLAGGPNNEQFF. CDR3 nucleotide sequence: TGTGCCAGCACCTTAGCGGGGGGGCCCAACAATGAGCAGTTCTTC.

As DNA, the CDR3 is TGTGCCAGTATTGGGGGACAGCGGAACTCTGGAAACACCATATATTTT. Amino acid sequence: CASIGGQRNSGNTIYF. The rearrangement joins TRBV19 to TRBJ1-3; 7 bases agree with TRBD1. Germline lookup yields CDR1 LNHDA and CDR2 SQIVND (reference sequence). The V and J ends lost 7 bases and 0 bases, in that order; junction bases with no gene match: 9. This CDR3 comprises 16 residues.